The 5 T cell receptor beta chains reported below all come from one sample, sequenced in a study of long-term antiretroviral therapy in people with HIV. The assay used was immunoSEQ (version v3.0), run at survey level. Repertoires were generated with immunoSEQ multiplex PCR, while TCRdb's copy carries only in-frame clones and drops some. This table holds around 43,000 clones, about 95% found once. This specimen was unsorted PBMCs, taken roughly 9.4 years after starting antiretroviral therapy. These receptors were collected from a man aged 30 to 39 with HIV.

The rearrangement links TRBV27 to TRBJ2-1; TRBD2 agrees at 10 bases. Losses at the gene ends were 4 bases for V and 8 bases for J; bases not matched to a gene: 11. Germline loops: CDR1 MNHEY, CDR2 SMNVEV (reference sequence). CDR3 length: 16 amino acids. The DNA of the CDR3 is TGTGCCAGCAGTTACCCCCTGAGCGGGGGGGCCCATGAGCAGTTCTTC. This translates into CASSYPLSGGAHEQFF.

The J gene is TRBJ2-2, the V gene TRBV6-1; either TRBD1 or TRBD2 may fit D (5 bases each). Trimming took off 5 bases at V and 11 bases at J, with 9 bases between the two ends. This CDR3 region has 11 residues. The V gene's germline CDR1 is MNHNS and CDR2 SASEGT. The DNA of the CDR3 is TGTGCCAGCAGTCCCCGGGGCGAGCTGTTTTTT. Protein product: CASSPRGELFF.

The rearrangement uses TRBV7-9 and TRBJ2-7; D gene ambiguous. Germline CDR1 is SEHNR and CDR2 is FQNEAQ (reference sequence). The CDR3 has 11 amino acids. V lost 10 bases to trimming and J lost 2 bases, with 9 bases between them. This CDR3 is CAKRVPYEQYF. In nucleotides, the CDR3 is TGTGCCAAAAGGGTCCCCTACGAGCAGTACTTC.

The rearrangement uses TRBV19 and TRBJ2-5, with D maybe TRBD2 (5 bases). Germline values: CDR1 LNHDA, CDR2 SQIVND (reference sequence). There are 15 residues in the CDR3. V shed 1 base and J shed 1 base, with 10 bases lying between them. This CDR3 is CASSIGSGIQETQYF. CDR3 DNA: TGTGCCAGTAGTATAGGGTCCGGGATCCAAGAGACCCAGTACTTC.

This clone was picked up a small number of times. The CDR3, as DNA: TGTGCCAGCTCAGCTCTTAACTATGGCTACACCTTC. As protein: CASSALNYGYTF. The gene calls are TRBV18 and TRBJ1-2; D remains ambiguous. V was pared by 5 bases and J by 1 base, with 5 bases between. In germline, CDR1 is KGHSH, CDR2 LQKENI. The CDR3 runs 12 residues.